The next 17 T cell receptor beta chains were all read from a single sample in a study of shared clonotypes between healthy human individuals. Sequenced by immunoSEQ multiplex PCR; TCRdb stores in-frame clones only, minus some. The data hold approximately 2,300,000 clones, with 85% to 95% observed a single time. Sequencing was carried out using naive CD4+ T cells from PBMCs. The subset: CD45RA+ positively selected. All receptors derive from a man aged 18-30 years in good health. Some clones in this sample may be carry-over from other donors' samples.

The V and J genes are TRBV6-5 and TRBJ2-4, with 7 bases fitting TRBD1. The length of the CDR3 is 15 residues. The trim removed 7 bases at V and 1 base at J, leaving 7 bases unmatched. CDR1 is MNHEY and CDR2 is SVGAGI in the germline V gene. CDR3 amino acids: CASKKQGFAKNIQYF. The CDR3 DNA reads as TGTGCCAGCAAAAAACAGGGGTTTGCCAAAAACATTCAGTACTTC.

The chain joins TRBV5-1 to TRBJ1-2; no reliable D call. This CDR3 has 14 amino acids. Per the germline V gene, CDR1 is SGHRS and CDR2 is YFSETQ. The V gene lost 4 bases and the J gene lost 3 bases, with 13 bases spanning the gap. CDR3 coding DNA: TGCGCCAGCAGCACCGCCCCGGACCACTATGGCTACACCTTC. This sequence encodes CASSTAPDHYGYTF.

The chain combines TRBV7-9 with TRBJ1-5; unclear D gene. CDR1 is SEHNR and CDR2 is FQNEAQ in the germline V gene (reference sequence). The CDR3 runs to 15 residues. V lost 3 bases and J 5 bases, leaving 14 bases between the germline ends. This chain's CDR3 is CASSFEGSWDQPQHF. CDR3 sequence (DNA): TGTGCCAGCAGCTTTGAGGGTTCATGGGATCAGCCCCAGCATTTT.

V usage is TRBV4-1 and J usage is TRBJ2-1; 10 bases fit TRBD2. The CDR3 totals 16 residues. Trimming removed 0 bases from V and 10 bases from J; junction bases left unmatched: 9. Germline CDR1 MGHRA, CDR2 YSYEKL. The CDR3 nucleotides read TGCGCCAGCAGCCAAGAGGAGCTAGCGGGAGACGGCGAGCAGTTCTTC. It translates to CASSQEELAGDGEQFF.

This chain joins TRBV5-6 and TRBJ2-2; TRBD2 matches at 7 bases. Germline CDR1 SGHDT, CDR2 YYEEEE. V lost 4 bases and J lost 1; bases outside the gene matches: 7. The CDR3 consists of 16 residues. In DNA, the CDR3 is TGTGCCAGCAGCCTTCTGCCGGGGGGGAACACCGGGGAGCTGTTTTTT. This codes for CASSLLPGGNTGELFF.

The J gene is TRBJ2-7, the V gene TRBV7-6, with D hard to call. The germline CDR1 and CDR2 sequences are SGHVS and FNYEAQ. V was cut by 1 base and J by 2 bases, with 9 bases left in between. This CDR3 contains 14 residues. The CDR3 protein is CASSLGLSTYEQYF. The CDR3 coding sequence is TGTGCCAGCAGCTTAGGGCTTTCGACCTACGAGCAGTACTTC.

Details on this clone: The same CDR3 can be traced to other DNA sequences in this sample. The V and J genes are TRBV20-1 and TRBJ2-7, with 9 bases that match TRBD1. Germline CDR1 DFQATT, CDR2 SNEGSKA (reference sequence). The CDR3 consists of 11 residues. V lost 5 bases, J lost 4 bases, and 0 bases stayed unmatched. The CDR3 DNA is TGCAGTGCTGGGACAGGGTACGAGCAGTACTTC. Amino acid sequence: CSAGTGYEQYF.

V and J are TRBV19 and TRBJ1-3; 7 bases are shared with TRBD1. CDR1 LNHDA and CDR2 SQIVND come from the germline V gene (reference sequence). This CDR3 has 18 residues. The junction had 14 bases not matched to a gene; V was cut back by 6 bases and J by 0 bases. CDR3 nucleotide sequence: TGTGCCAGTAGGAGAAGGCCCAACAGGGGAGCCTCTGGAAACACCATATATTTT. It codes for CASRRRPNRGASGNTIYF.

The chain is built from TRBV29-1 and TRBJ2-4; 10 positions agree with TRBD1. Germline loops: CDR1 SQVTM, CDR2 ANQGSEA. Unmatched junction bases numbered 6, after V lost 6 bases and J lost 1 base. This CDR3 is 15 amino acids long. The CDR3 reads CSVARTGGAKNIQYF. DNA for the CDR3: TGCAGCGTCGCTAGGACAGGGGGGGCCAAAAACATTCAGTACTTC.

The chain recombines TRBV5-8 with TRBJ1-6, with D uncertain. The ends were cut back, 0 bases at V and 8 bases at J, with 6 bases in the middle. This CDR3 comprises 13 residues. The germline CDR1 and CDR2 sequences are SGHTS and YDEGEE. In DNA, the CDR3 is TGTGCCAGCAGCTTGGATGTAGATTCACCCCTCCACTTT. Protein sequence: CASSLDVDSPLHF. The entire variable domain, with the rest obtained from reference TRBV5-8 and TRBJ1-6, is as follows: EAGVTQSPTHLIKTRGQQATLRCSPISGHTSVYWYQQALGLGLQFLLWYDEGEERNRGNFPPRFSGRQFPNYSSELNVNALELEDSALYLCASSLDVDSPLHFGNGTRLTVT.

This rearrangement joins TRBV4-3 to TRBJ2-1; TRBD1 matches 9 bases. Germline V gene lookup returns CDR1 LGHNA and CDR2 YSLEER. This CDR3 has 15 amino acids. V lost 6 bases to trimming and J lost 10 bases; unmatched junction nucleotides: 13. Here the CDR3 reads CASSPGNRGLGEQFF. The CDR3 DNA is TGCGCCAGCAGTCCCGGCAACAGGGGGCTAGGAGAGCAGTTCTTC.

The chain recombines TRBV5-8 with TRBJ2-1; 8 nucleotides align to TRBD1. Germline-derived CDR1 and CDR2 are SGHTS and YDEGEE. This CDR3 is built from 16 residues. V dropped 0 bases and J dropped 4; count of bases not matched to a gene: 6. CDR3 residues: CASSLAVGQGYNEQFF. CDR3 coding DNA: TGTGCCAGCAGCTTGGCGGTCGGACAGGGATACAATGAGCAGTTCTTC. Drawing the rest from reference TRBV5-8 and TRBJ2-1, the complete variable domain is EAGVTQSPTHLIKTRGQQATLRCSPISGHTSVYWYQQALGLGLQFLLWYDEGEERNRGNFPPRFSGRQFPNYSSELNVNALELEDSALYLCASSLAVGQGYNEQFFGPGTRLTVL.

The V gene is TRBV7-2, the J gene TRBJ1-2, with D perhaps TRBD1 (5 bases). Germline V gene data show CDR1 as SGHTA and CDR2 as FQGNSA. Trimming cost V 5 bases and J 5 bases, with 12 bases left between them. CDR3 size: 13 residues. The CDR3 protein is CASSRGAGYGYTF. The CDR3 DNA reads TGTGCCAGCAGCCGAGGGGCGGGATATGGCTACACCTTC.

This clone was seen more than once but under ten times. The J gene is TRBJ1-5, the V gene TRBV7-9, with a possible D match to TRBD1 (5 bases). Germline V gene sequence: CDR1 SEHNR, CDR2 FQNEAQ (reference sequence). Deletions cut 5 bases from V and 5 bases from J, with 10 bases between. The CDR3 spans 13 residues. CDR3 residues: CASSLLGDQPQHF. The CDR3 DNA reads TGTGCCAGCAGCCTTCTAGGGGATCAGCCCCAGCATTTT.

This clone has a handful of counts. The chain links TRBV19 to TRBJ1-5; D not resolved. Germline CDR1 LNHDA, CDR2 SQIVND (reference sequence). CDR3 length: 13 residues. The V gene lost 5 bases and the J gene lost 5 bases, with 10 bases spanning the gap. CDR3 nucleotide sequence: TGTGCCAGTAGTCCCCTAGGCCATCAGCCCCAGCATTTT. It translates to CASSPLGHQPQHF.

This chain links TRBV19 with TRBJ1-1; no definite D call. Trimming removed 5 bases at V and 5 bases at J, with 15 bases between. Germline values: CDR1 LNHDA, CDR2 SQIVND (reference sequence). The CDR3 contains 14 residues. The DNA for the CDR3 is TGTGCCAGTAGTTTTACGGGGAGTGGGACTGAAGCTTTCTTT. It codes for CASSFTGSGTEAFF.

The chain employs TRBV19 and TRBJ2-7; D unresolved. The CDR3 contains 14 residues. The V end was cut by 3 bases, the J end by 2 bases, with 11 bases between. Germline assignment: CDR1 LNHDA and CDR2 SQIVND (reference sequence). DNA of the CDR3: TGTGCCAGTAGTATGTCGGCGACCACCTACGAGCAGTACTTC. It translates to CASSMSATTYEQYF.